The clone carrying this T cell receptor (beta chain) was seen only a few times. This entry is derived from a study of T-cell reconstitution after alpha-beta-depleted transplantation in children. The CDR3 runs to 16 residues. Germline CDR1 and CDR2: SQVTM and ANQGSEA. The germline V and J ends were trimmed by 0 bases and 3 bases, with 15 bases remaining between them. Preparing the TCRbeta library involved the use of unique molecular identifiers. TCRdb reanalysed the PCR reads using MiXCR and keeps one entry per CDR3 protein. The table shows about a million distinct CDR3 sequences, with around 30% occurring only once.

The chain links TRBV29-1 to TRBJ2-1; a weak D match, TRBD2 (5 bases). The input for sequencing was PBMCs, mostly from graft donor cells, taken 360 days after TCRalphabeta/CD19-depleted stem cell transplant. The TCR sequence derives from a boy under two years old who had a stem cell transplant for SCID, so the T cells may come from the graft donor. CDR3 loop: CSVEDEPAGIYNEQFF. The CDR3 region has the DNA TGCAGCGTTGAAGATGAACCGGCCGGGATCTACAATGAGCAGTTCTTC.